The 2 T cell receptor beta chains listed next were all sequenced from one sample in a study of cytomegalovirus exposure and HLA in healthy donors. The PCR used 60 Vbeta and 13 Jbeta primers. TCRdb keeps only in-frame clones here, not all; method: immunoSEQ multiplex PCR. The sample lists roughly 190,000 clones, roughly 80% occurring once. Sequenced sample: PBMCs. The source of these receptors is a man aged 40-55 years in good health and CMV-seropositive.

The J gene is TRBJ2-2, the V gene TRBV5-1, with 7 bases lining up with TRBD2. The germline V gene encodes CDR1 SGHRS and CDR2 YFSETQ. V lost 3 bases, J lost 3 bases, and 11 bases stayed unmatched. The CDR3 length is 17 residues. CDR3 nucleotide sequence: TGCGCCAGCAGCTGGCCGTTTAGCGGGTCGGACACCGGGGAGCTGTTTTTT. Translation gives CASSWPFSGSDTGELFF.

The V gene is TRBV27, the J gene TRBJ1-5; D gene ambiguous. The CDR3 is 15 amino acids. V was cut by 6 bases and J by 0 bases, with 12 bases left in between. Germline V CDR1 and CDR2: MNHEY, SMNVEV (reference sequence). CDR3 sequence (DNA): TGTGCCAGCAGAATTCGGGGAGATAGCAATCAGCCCCAGCATTTT. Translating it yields CASRIRGDSNQPQHF.